The clone carrying this T cell receptor beta chain has a single count. Using immunoSEQ multiplex PCR, the repertoire was profiled, and TCRdb retains in-frame clones only, with some absent. Here the sample spans some 340,000 clones, roughly 90% being singletons. This sample is part of a study of blood T cell repertoires in COVID-19. The CDR3 runs 17 residues. Per germline, CDR1 SGHTA and CDR2 FQGNSA. V lost 0 bases, J lost 0 bases, and 9 bases lay in between. This receptor was taken from a woman aged 25 to 39 who had been exposed to COVID-19. Sequenced input: PBMCs or T cells enriched from blood (not recorded which). This sequence joins TRBV7-2 and TRBJ1-6; D gene uncertain. The CDR3 sequence: CASSLARSSSYNSPLHF. The CDR3 bases are TGTGCCAGCAGCTTAGCGCGGAGTAGCTCCTATAATTCACCCCTCCACTTT.